The sequence of this T cell receptor beta chain was determined in a study of cytomegalovirus exposure and HLA in healthy donors. Study as a whole: Counted in an early data release were about 86 million unique TCRs from HLA-typed donors.

About this clone: Its specificity is unknown.

The PCR ran on 60 Vbeta and 13 Jbeta primers. Assay: immunoSEQ multiplex PCR; the TCRdb copy retains only in-frame clones and omits some. This table holds 100,000 or so clones, around 75% found once. Germline V gene data show CDR1 as GTSNPN and CDR2 as SVGIG (reference sequence). The CDR3 loop spans 15 amino acids. V lost 3 bases to trimming and J lost 4 bases; unmatched junction nucleotides: 9. Study observations and caveats: Later analysis associated a missense DCLRE1C variant with TCR beta V- and J-gene trimming. Roughly even sequencing depth across donors was the assumption behind the presence/absence analyses.

The sample was PBMCs. The TCR comes from a man aged 30 to 45 in good health and CMV-seronegative. The J gene is TRBJ2-3, the V gene TRBV30; the match to TRBD1 covers 8 bases. The DNA of the CDR3 is TGTGCCTGGAGCGTCGGTACAGGGGGGCCAGATACGCAGTATTTT. Translation gives CAWSVGTGGPDTQYF.